This TCR beta chain was captured by sequencing in a study of Graves' ophthalmopathy and Graves' hyperthyroidism. Notes on the study in general: Ophthalmopathy progression was predicted by the model at 70.59% sensitivity and 72.22% specificity. Among thyroid clonotypes expanded above 0.001 frequency, most also appeared in blood.

This clonotype was recorded at least ten times. Its specificity is unknown. Amplification targeted the TCR beta CDR3 regions, with RNA transcripts as the source material. First-round RT-PCR with HTBI primers preceded a second-round multiplex PCR. Each CDR3 protein gets one entry after TCRdb re-called the multiplex PCR reads with MiXCR. The sample lists around 43,000 distinct CDR3 sequences; around 52% were seen once. A volume of 9.5 to 10 ml of fresh peripheral blood supplied the PBMCs. Germline values: CDR1 SGHDN, CDR2 FVKESK. The CDR3 runs 14 residues. The V end was cut by 6 bases, the J end by 4 bases, with 13 bases between.

The sequenced material came from peripheral blood. The TCR sequence derives from an adult man with Graves' ophthalmopathy. The V gene is TRBV14, the J gene TRBJ2-1; D gene uncertain. The DNA for the CDR3 is TGTGCCAGCAGTCTTGACCCGATATACAATGAGCAGTTCTTC. Translation gives CASSLDPIYNEQFF.